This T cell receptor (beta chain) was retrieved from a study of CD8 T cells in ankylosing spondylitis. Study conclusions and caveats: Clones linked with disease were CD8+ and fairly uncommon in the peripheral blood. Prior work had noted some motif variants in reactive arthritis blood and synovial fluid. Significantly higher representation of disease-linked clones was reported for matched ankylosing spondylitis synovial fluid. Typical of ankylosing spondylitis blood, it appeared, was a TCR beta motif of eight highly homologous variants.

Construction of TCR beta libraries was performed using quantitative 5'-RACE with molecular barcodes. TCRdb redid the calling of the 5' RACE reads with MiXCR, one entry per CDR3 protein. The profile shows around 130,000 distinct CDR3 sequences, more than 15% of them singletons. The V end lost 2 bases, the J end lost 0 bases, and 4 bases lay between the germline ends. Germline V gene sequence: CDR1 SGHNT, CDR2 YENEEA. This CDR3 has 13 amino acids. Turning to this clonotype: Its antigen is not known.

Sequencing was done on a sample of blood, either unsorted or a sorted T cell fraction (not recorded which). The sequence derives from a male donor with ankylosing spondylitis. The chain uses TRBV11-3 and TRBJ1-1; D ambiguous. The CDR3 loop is CASSLTLNTEAFF. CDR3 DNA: TGTGCCAGCAGCTTAACGTTGAACACTGAAGCTTTCTTT.